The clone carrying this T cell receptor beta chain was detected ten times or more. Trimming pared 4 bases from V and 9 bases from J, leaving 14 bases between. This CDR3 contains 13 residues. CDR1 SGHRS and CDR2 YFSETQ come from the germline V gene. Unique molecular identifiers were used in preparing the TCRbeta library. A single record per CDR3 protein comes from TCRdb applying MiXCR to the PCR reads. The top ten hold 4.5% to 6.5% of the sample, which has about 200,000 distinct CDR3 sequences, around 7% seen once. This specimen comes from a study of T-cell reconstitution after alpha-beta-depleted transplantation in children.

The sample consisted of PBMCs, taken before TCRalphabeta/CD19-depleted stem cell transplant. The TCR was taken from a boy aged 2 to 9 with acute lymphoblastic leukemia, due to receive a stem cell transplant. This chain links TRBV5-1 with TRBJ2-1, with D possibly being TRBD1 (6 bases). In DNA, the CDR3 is TGCGCCAGCAGCGCCCAAACAGGGAGTGAGCAGTTCTTC. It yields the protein CASSAQTGSEQFF. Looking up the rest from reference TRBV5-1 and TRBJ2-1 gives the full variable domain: KAGVTQTPRYLIKTRGQQVTLSCSPISGHRSVSWYQQTPGQGLQFLFEYFSETQRNKGNFPGRFSGRQFSNSRSEMNVSTLELGDSALYLCASSAQTGSEQFFGPGTRLTVL.